Below, 25 T cell receptor beta chains from the same sample are listed, as sequenced in a study of CD8 T cells in ankylosing spondylitis. Overall study findings and caveats: A motif in TCR beta, a set of under ten highly homologous variants, appeared characteristic of ankylosing spondylitis blood.

MiXCR, run by TCRdb on the 5' RACE reads, gives a single entry per CDR3 protein. The table has roughly 400,000 distinct CDR3 sequences, around 20% seen once. Which antigens these TCRs recognize remains unknown. Input material: blood, either unsorted or a sorted T cell fraction (not recorded which). The receptors were sampled from a male donor with ankylosing spondylitis.

The chain recombines TRBV18 with TRBJ1-4; D remains unclear. V gave up 4 bases and J gave up 7 bases, with 10 bases separating them. Germline V lookup: CDR1 KGHSH, CDR2 LQKENI. The CDR3 loop spans 13 amino acids. The CDR3 protein is CASSLVGVEKLFF. The CDR3 DNA follows: TGTGCCAGCTCACTTGTTGGGGTTGAAAAACTGTTTTTT.

In this sample, this clonotype turned up a few times. J is TRBJ1-5 and V is TRBV7-9, with D perhaps TRBD1 (5 bases). The CDR3 has 17 amino acids. The V gene's germline CDR1 is SEHNR and CDR2 FQNEAQ (reference sequence). V lost 1 base and J 7 bases, leaving 20 bases between the germline ends. The DNA of the CDR3 is TGTGCCAGCAGCTTAGTTGTGGGGCCGGGGAAAGGACAGCCCCAGCATTTT. This sequence encodes CASSLVVGPGKGQPQHF.

This clonotype was found a few times. The rearrangement joins TRBV7-3 to TRBJ2-1; tentative D call: TRBD1 (5 bases). Germline V CDR1 and CDR2: SGHTA, FQGTGA. Trimming removed 5 bases at V and 7 bases at J, with 12 bases between. The CDR3 has 13 residues. The CDR3 spells CASSRDRLNEQFF. The CDR3 DNA sequence: TGTGCCAGCAGCCGCGACAGACTTAATGAGCAGTTCTTC.

The CDR3 nucleotides are TGCAGCGTGGCGCAGGGCCCCTACAATGAGCAGTTCTTC. Translated: CSVAQGPYNEQFF. V gene TRBV29-1 combines with J gene TRBJ2-1; D perhaps matches TRBD1 (5 bases). With 6 bases removed from V and 2 bases from J, the gap between germline ends came to 11 bases. The CDR3 runs 13 residues. CDR1 is SQVTM, CDR2 ANQGSEA, per germline.

The rearrangement joins TRBV12-5 to TRBJ1-5, with 9 bases fitting TRBD1. Germline CDR1 is LGHNT and CDR2 is FRNRAP. V dropped 5 bases and J dropped 3; count of bases not matched to a gene: 5. There are 15 residues in the CDR3. CDR3 protein: CASGHGTGNNQPQHF. In DNA, the CDR3 is TGTGCTAGTGGTCACGGGACAGGGAACAATCAGCCCCAGCATTTT.

The chain combines TRBV4-1 with TRBJ2-1; D perhaps matches TRBD2 (5 bases). CDR1 is MGHRA, CDR2 YSYEKL, per germline. CDR3 length: 14 residues. With 3 bases removed from V and 8 bases from J, the gap between germline ends came to 14 bases. CDR3 in DNA: TGCGCCAGCAGCCAGTTAGGTACAGCGGATGAGCAGTTCTTC. As protein: CASSQLGTADEQFF.

The V and J genes are TRBV29-1 and TRBJ2-5; D may match TRBD1 or TRBD2 (6 bases each). Germline V gene data show CDR1 as SQVTM and CDR2 as ANQGSEA. V was pared by 1 base and J by 3 bases, with 18 bases between. This CDR3 spans 16 amino acids. CDR3 bases: TGCAGCGTTGAAGGAGGGCAGGGGAGGTTGAAAGAGACCCAGTACTTC. Residues: CSVEGGQGRLKETQYF.

J is TRBJ1-4 and V is TRBV6-1; no clear D. Germline assignment: CDR1 MNHNS and CDR2 SASEGT. Trimming stripped 7 bases from V and 8 bases from J, with 17 bases between. The length of the CDR3 is 14 residues. The DNA of the CDR3 is TGTGCCAGCAACTCCTTGGGCCGTCGGGAAAAACTGTTTTTT. Its protein product is CASNSLGRREKLFF.

The chain links TRBV2 to TRBJ1-4; D ambiguous. Germline CDR1 reads SNHLY; CDR2 reads FYNNEI. With 4 bases removed from V and 7 bases from J, the gap between germline ends came to 13 bases. The CDR3 loop spans 14 amino acids. Here the CDR3 DNA reads TGTGCCAGCAGTGTCGCAGTCTACAGTGAAAAACTGTTTTTT. Translating gives CASSVAVYSEKLFF. Filled out from reference TRBV2 and TRBJ1-4, the complete variable domain reads EPEVTQTPSHQVTQMGQEVILRCVPISNHLYFYWYRQILGQKVEFLVSFYNNEISEKSEIFDDQFSVERPDGSNFTLKIRSTKLEDSAMYFCASSVAVYSEKLFFGSGTQLSVL.

This clonotype was seen only a few times. The genes are TRBV6-1 and TRBJ1-1; D possibly corresponds to TRBD1 (6 bases). This CDR3 has 13 amino acids. Deletions cut 7 bases from V and 4 bases from J, with 13 bases between. The germline V gene encodes CDR1 MNHNS and CDR2 SASEGT. The CDR3 DNA follows: TGTGCCAGCACTACAACACAGGGCACTGAAGCTTTCTTT. As protein: CASTTTQGTEAFF.

J is TRBJ2-2 and V is TRBV29-1; the D gene is possibly TRBD2 (5 bases). CDR3 size: 15 residues. Trimming shortened V by 4 bases and J by 1 base, and 13 bases separated the two germline ends. Germline V gene sequence: CDR1 SQVTM, CDR2 ANQGSEA. CDR3 bases: TGCAGCGTTGGAGGGCCGGTCGGGAACACCGGGGAGCTGTTTTTT. Amino acid sequence: CSVGGPVGNTGELFF.

There are a few counts of this clonotype. The rearrangement links TRBV25-1 to TRBJ2-2, with TRBD1 identical over 8 bases. Germline trimming cut 2 bases from V and 5 bases from J; bases unmatched to any gene: 4. Germline CDR1 reads MGHDK; CDR2 reads SYGVNS. The CDR3 runs 15 residues. The CDR3 nucleotides read TGTGCCAGCAGTGAAAGACAGGGGTATACCGGGGAGCTGTTTTTT. Translated: CASSERQGYTGELFF.

The table lists this clonotype with a few counts. The chain combines TRBV25-1 with TRBJ1-6; D not resolved. Germline CDR1 is MGHDK and CDR2 is SYGVNS. V lost 4 bases, J lost 0 bases, and 16 bases lay in between. The CDR3 is made up of 18 amino acids. CDR3 loop: CASSARSWSSSYNSPLHF. CDR3 DNA sequence: TGTGCCAGCAGTGCTCGGTCCTGGTCCAGCTCCTATAATTCACCCCTCCACTTT.

The chain carries TRBV10-2 and TRBJ2-3; TRBD2 agrees at 7 bases. V shed 4 bases and J 0 bases; nucleotides not matched to a gene: 4. There are 15 residues in the CDR3. CDR1 and CDR2 (germline): WSHSY, SAAADI. CDR3 loop: CASSVASGSTDTQYF. CDR3 sequence (DNA): TGCGCCAGCAGTGTGGCTAGCGGTAGCACAGATACGCAGTATTTT.

This clonotype was seen only a few times. The chain recombines TRBV29-1 with TRBJ2-7; 7 bases map to TRBD2. Germline V gene lookup returns CDR1 SQVTM and CDR2 ANQGSEA. The CDR3 sequence is 15 residues long. V trimming: 5 bases; J trimming: 5 bases; junction bases outside the gene matches: 15. Here the CDR3 DNA reads TGCAGCGTTCCTCCGGGTGGGCGGGAGAAAGACGAGCAGTACTTC. Its translation: CSVPPGGREKDEQYF.

This clonotype appeared a few times. The V call is TRBV7-2, the J call TRBJ2-3; 7 positions agree with TRBD2. Trimming cost V 1 base and J 6 bases; bases outside gene matches: 10. Germline CDR1 reads SGHTA; CDR2 reads FQGNSA. The CDR3 extends over 16 amino acids. The CDR3 protein is CASSLGVGRTLDTQYF. CDR3 in DNA: TGTGCCAGCAGCTTAGGGGTCGGGAGGACACTCGATACGCAGTATTTT.

This clonotype was seen a handful of times. The chain couples TRBV28 to TRBJ2-3, with TRBD2 identical over 8 bases. The CDR3 totals 14 residues. Germline CDR1 reads MDHEN; CDR2 reads SYDVKM. J gave up 7 bases and V 9 bases, and 12 bases lay outside the gene matches. The CDR3: CARTERETSNTQYF. CDR3 sequence (DNA): TGTGCCAGGACGGAGCGGGAGACTTCAAATACGCAGTATTTT.

This clonotype was counted only a few times. The V call is TRBV29-1, the J call TRBJ1-2, with D uncertain. V lost 7 bases and J lost 8, with 20 bases in between. The germline CDR1 and CDR2 sequences are SQVTM and ANQGSEA. This CDR3 has 13 residues. CDR3 nucleotides: TGCAGCGCCCGGGCGGGCAGAGCCGACGGCTACACCTTC. It encodes CSARAGRADGYTF.

There are a few counts of this clonotype. The rearrangement links TRBV5-1 to TRBJ2-7; D might be TRBD2 (6 bases). The germline V gene has CDR1 SGHRS and CDR2 YFSETQ. The CDR3 is made up of 14 amino acids. V was pared by 7 bases and J by 6 bases, with 20 bases between. The CDR3 sequence is CASGAAGNVGEQYF. Here the CDR3 DNA reads TGCGCCAGCGGCGCGGCGGGGAATGTGGGCGAGCAGTACTTC. The variable domain in full, completed from reference TRBV5-1 and TRBJ2-7, reads KAGVTQTPRYLIKTRGQQVTLSCSPISGHRSVSWYQQTPGQGLQFLFEYFSETQRNKGNFPGRFSGRQFSNSRSEMNVSTLELGDSALYLCASGAAGNVGEQYFGPGTRLTVT.

This clonotype was counted only a few times. The chain is built from TRBV5-1 and TRBJ1-2; no clear D. V lost 4 bases and J 5 bases, leaving 12 bases between the germline ends. CDR1 and CDR2 from the germline V gene are SGHRS and YFSETQ. The CDR3 has 13 residues. The CDR3 sequence is CASSPVDGYGYTF. The CDR3 nucleotides are TGCGCCAGCAGCCCAGTTGACGGGTATGGCTACACCTTC.

The chain employs TRBV28 and TRBJ2-7; D possibly corresponds to TRBD2 (6 bases). Germline CDR1 MDHEN, CDR2 SYDVKM. The CDR3 runs 14 residues. V gave up 5 bases and J gave up 2 bases, with 13 bases separating them. CDR3 in DNA: TGTGCCAGCAGTCTGGGACTTACTCCCTACGAGCAGTACTTC. Its protein product is CASSLGLTPYEQYF.

J is TRBJ2-1 and V is TRBV19; 13 nucleotides agree with TRBD2. The germline CDR1 and CDR2 sequences are LNHDA and SQIVND (reference sequence). J gave up 6 bases and V 3 bases, and 5 bases lay outside the gene matches. The CDR3 covers 16 residues. The CDR3 bases are TGTGCCAGTAGTATCCTAAGACTAGCGGGAGGCAATGAGCAGTTCTTC. Amino acid sequence: CASSILRLAGGNEQFF.

DNA of the CDR3: TGCAGTGCGCCGCAAAGCGGCGCCCTCTACAATGAGCAGTTCTTC. Its translation: CSAPQSGALYNEQFF. V and J are TRBV20-1 and TRBJ2-1, with D maybe TRBD2 (5 bases). This CDR3 region has 15 residues. Trimming removed 6 bases from V and 3 bases from J, with 18 bases in between. Germline CDR1 reads DFQATT; CDR2 reads SNEGSKA (reference sequence).

This clonotype was detected a few times. The chain joins TRBV9 to TRBJ2-1; D may be TRBD2 (6 bases). The germline CDR1 and CDR2 sequences are SGDLS and YYNGEE. The length of the CDR3 is 15 residues. Trimming stripped 0 bases from V and 7 bases from J, with 14 bases between. The CDR3 loop is CASSVGLATHNEQFF. In nucleotides, the CDR3 is TGTGCCAGCAGCGTAGGCCTAGCGACCCATAATGAGCAGTTCTTC.

This sequence joins TRBV12-3 or TRBV12-4 and TRBJ2-2; weak D call: TRBD2 (6 bases). The CDR3 runs to 13 residues. Trimming stripped 6 bases from V and 4 bases from J, with 9 bases between. CDR3 residues: CASSGGFTGELFF. The CDR3 DNA reads as TGTGCCAGCAGCGGAGGGTTCACCGGGGAGCTGTTTTTT.